Following are 29 T cell receptor beta chains from one sample sequenced in a study of blood T cell repertoires in COVID-19. Generated by immunoSEQ multiplex PCR, the TCRdb table keeps only in-frame clones and is missing some. The sample shows 200,000 to 300,000 clones, approximately 83% of them seen only once. Sequences were obtained from peripheral blood. Receptors originate from a woman in her 30s who had recovered from COVID-19.

This CDR3 is CASSPYEGGRWGEQFF. Written as DNA, the CDR3 is TGTGCCAGCTCACCTTATGAGGGGGGGCGTTGGGGTGAGCAGTTCTTC. The gene calls are TRBV18 and TRBJ2-1, with D perhaps TRBD2 (7 bases). V dropped 3 bases and J dropped 9 bases, with 21 bases sitting between them. The CDR3 contains 16 residues. In germline, CDR1 is KGHSH, CDR2 LQKENI.

The genes are TRBV6-4 and TRBJ2-1; 11 bases fit TRBD2. Unmatched junction bases numbered 7, after V lost 3 bases and J lost 6 bases. The CDR3 is made up of 16 amino acids. Germline values: CDR1 MRHNA, CDR2 SNTAGT. The CDR3 nucleotides are TGTGCCAGCAGTGATTTTAGCGGGGGGGCCGTCAATGAGCAGTTCTTC. Translating it yields CASSDFSGGAVNEQFF.

The genes are TRBV19 and TRBJ1-1; 8 bases align to TRBD1. The germline CDR1 and CDR2 sequences are LNHDA and SQIVND (reference sequence). The junction had 9 bases not matched to a gene; V was cut back by 2 bases and J by 1 base. CDR3 length: 17 amino acids. CDR3 nucleotides: TGTGCCAGTAGTATACCCGGACAGGGTCTTCGGAACACTGAAGCTTTCTTT. Protein product: CASSIPGQGLRNTEAFF.

This clone was seen a single time. The chain carries TRBV3-1 (or the pseudogene TRBV3-2) and TRBJ2-1; 8 bases map to TRBD1. The V gene's germline CDR1 is LGHDT and CDR2 YNNKEL (reference sequence). Unmatched junction bases numbered 12, after V lost 1 base and J lost 10 bases. The CDR3 sequence is 16 residues long. CDR3 nucleotides: TGTGCCAGCAGCCAAGCAGGGACAGGCGACTTCAGGGAGCAGTTCTTC. It yields the protein CASSQAGTGDFREQFF.

This clone was detected a few times. The chain combines TRBV29-1 with TRBJ2-7, with 9 bases matching TRBD1. Germline CDR1 is SQVTM and CDR2 is ANQGSEA. The length of the CDR3 is 13 residues. Trimming removed 6 bases from V and 5 bases from J; junction bases left unmatched: 8. The CDR3 nucleotides are TGCAGCGTGATACAGGGGGCGGGGAACGAGCAGTACTTC. It encodes CSVIQGAGNEQYF.

CDR3 in amino acids: CASSPRTGLVKNIQYF. CDR3 nucleotide sequence: TGTGCCAGCAGCCCGCGGACAGGGTTAGTCAAAAACATTCAGTACTTC. This chain uses TRBV5-6 with TRBJ2-4; 8 bases match TRBD1. The germline V gene has CDR1 SGHDT and CDR2 YYEEEE. With 4 bases clipped from V and 3 bases from J, the junction kept 9 bases outside the gene matches. CDR3 length equals 16 residues.

The rearrangement uses TRBV2 and TRBJ2-7, with D possibly TRBD1 on 6 matching bases. Germline assignment: CDR1 SNHLY and CDR2 FYNNEI. Trimming left V 0 bases short and J 2 bases short, with 17 bases between. CDR3 size: 17 residues. The CDR3 DNA is TGTGCCAGCAGTGAAGCGGGGGCAGGGCAAGGGACCTACGAGCAGTACTTC. Translated: CASSEAGAGQGTYEQYF.

As DNA, the CDR3 is TGCGCCAGCAGCTGGACAGGGTTGGACTACGAGCAGTACTTC. It is translated as CASSWTGLDYEQYF. The gene calls are TRBV5-1 and TRBJ2-7; 8 bases are shared with TRBD1. The junction had 5 bases not matched to a gene; V was cut back by 3 bases and J by 3 bases. The CDR3 contains 14 residues. Germline CDR1 is SGHRS and CDR2 is YFSETQ.

This chain joins TRBV4-1 and TRBJ2-7; 9 bases match TRBD1. CDR1 MGHRA and CDR2 YSYEKL come from the germline V gene. J lost 6 bases, V lost 1 base, and 7 bases had no gene match. This CDR3 is 15 amino acids long. The CDR3 reads CASSQGWDRVSEQYF. DNA for the CDR3: TGCGCCAGCAGCCAAGGGTGGGACAGGGTTTCCGAGCAGTACTTC.

This clone was picked up one time. J is TRBJ2-7 and V is TRBV20-1; 7 bases agree with TRBD1. The V gene's germline CDR1 is DFQATT and CDR2 SNEGSKA (reference sequence). V gave up 6 bases and J gave up 6 bases; unmatched junction bases: 5. This CDR3 is 11 amino acids long. The DNA of the CDR3 is TGCAGTGCCTCCGGGACAGTCGAGCAGTACTTC. Encoded protein: CSASGTVEQYF.

This clone was recorded only once. The V call is TRBV14, the J call TRBJ1-1; D not resolved. Germline V gene lookup returns CDR1 SGHDN and CDR2 FVKESK. The CDR3 has 16 residues. This CDR3 reads CAQQGGKGGLNTEAFF. The CDR3, as DNA: TGTGCGCAGCAAGGAGGAAAGGGAGGGTTGAACACTGAAGCTTTCTTT.

The rearrangement links TRBV6-5 to TRBJ2-7; possible D gene TRBD2, 5 bases. The ends were cut back, 6 bases at V and 12 bases at J, with 18 bases in the middle. Germline V gene lookup returns CDR1 MNHEY and CDR2 SVGAGI. This CDR3 region has 12 residues. For the CDR3, the DNA is TGTGCCAGCAGCGCATTGACCCGCGGGCCGTACTTC. It is translated as CASSALTRGPYF.

The CDR3: CASSQVRGKDGYTF. The CDR3 DNA reads as TGCGCCAGCAGCCAAGTAAGGGGGAAAGATGGCTACACCTTC. V gene TRBV4-1 combines with J gene TRBJ1-2; D possibly corresponds to TRBD1 (6 bases). This CDR3 region has 14 residues. V gave up 1 base and J gave up 6 bases, with 12 bases separating them. Germline values: CDR1 MGHRA, CDR2 YSYEKL.

J is TRBJ2-2 and V is TRBV5-1, with TRBD1 identical over 7 bases. The CDR3 has 14 residues. Germline CDR1 is SGHRS and CDR2 is YFSETQ. V was clipped by 6 bases and J by 7 bases; unmatched bases: 9. This chain's CDR3 is CASTIQGQGGELFF. The CDR3 nucleotides are TGCGCCAGCACCATACAGGGGCAGGGCGGGGAGCTGTTTTTT. The entire variable domain, with the rest obtained from reference TRBV5-1 and TRBJ2-2, is as follows: KAGVTQTPRYLIKTRGQQVTLSCSPISGHRSVSWYQQTPGQGLQFLFEYFSETQRNKGNFPGRFSGRQFSNSRSEMNVSTLELGDSALYLCASTIQGQGGELFFGEGSRLTVL.

V gene TRBV7-8 combines with J gene TRBJ1-1; D unclear. The CDR3 is 15 residues long. Germline V lookup: CDR1 SGHVS, CDR2 FQNEAQ. V was trimmed by 2 bases and J by 0 bases, leaving 10 bases between them. The CDR3 region has the DNA TGTGCCAGCAGCTTATGGTGGGAGTTGAACACTGAAGCTTTCTTT. This translates into CASSLWWELNTEAFF.

The chain uses TRBV3-1 (or the pseudogene TRBV3-2) and TRBJ2-1, with 10 bases matching TRBD2. The CDR3 length is 15 residues. The V segment lost 4 bases and the J segment 5 bases; nucleotides outside the gene matches: 5. Germline V gives CDR1 LGHDT, CDR2 YNNKEL (reference sequence). The CDR3 loop is CASSPGTSGDNEQFF. The CDR3 DNA follows: TGTGCCAGCAGCCCCGGCACTAGCGGGGACAATGAGCAGTTCTTC.

This clone has a handful of counts. The same CDR3 also results from other DNA sequences found in this sample. J is TRBJ2-7 and V is TRBV18; 7 bases map to TRBD1. The CDR3 contains 12 residues. V lost 6 bases to trimming and J lost 3 bases; unmatched junction nucleotides: 2. The germline V gene encodes CDR1 KGHSH and CDR2 LQKENI. CDR3 DNA sequence: TGTGCCAGCTCCAGGGACAGCTACGAGCAGTACTTC. Amino acids: CASSRDSYEQYF.

The rearrangement joins TRBV19 to TRBJ1-3; D possibly corresponds to TRBD1 (5 bases). Trimming pared 11 bases from V and 2 bases from J, leaving 13 bases between. The germline CDR1 and CDR2 sequences are LNHDA and SQIVND (reference sequence). The CDR3 length is 13 residues. CDR3 coding DNA: TGTGCCGCGGGAGACAGCGCTGGAAACACCATATATTTT. This sequence encodes CAAGDSAGNTIYF.

This clone was observed a handful of times. This chain links TRBV7-6 with TRBJ1-5; no clear D. Trimming cost V 5 bases and J 7 bases, with 12 bases left between them. From germline, CDR1 is SGHVS and CDR2 FNYEAQ. This CDR3 is 13 amino acids long. Written as DNA, the CDR3 is TGTGCCAGCAGCCCCGTCGCCGAGCAGCCCCAGCATTTT. This translates into CASSPVAEQPQHF.

The V gene is TRBV5-4, the J gene TRBJ1-4, with a weak D call TRBD1 (5 bases). This CDR3 has 15 residues. The V end was cut by 2 bases, the J end by 7 bases, with 15 bases between. Germline assignment: CDR1 SGHNT and CDR2 YYREEE (reference sequence). CDR3 DNA sequence: TGTGCCAGCAGCTTTACCGCGACAGAAAGTGAAAAACTGTTTTTT. This translates into CASSFTATESEKLFF.

The J gene is TRBJ2-7, the V gene TRBV5-1, with D tentatively TRBD1 (6 bases). The CDR3 is 13 amino acids. Germline lookup yields CDR1 SGHRS and CDR2 YFSETQ. The V end was cut by 5 bases, the J end by 4 bases, with 13 bases between. In DNA form, the CDR3 reads TGCGCCAGCAGTCTCGGACAGTGGTACGAGCAGTACTTC. Residues: CASSLGQWYEQYF.

This sequence joins TRBV11-1 and TRBJ2-2; D is undetermined. Germline V gene lookup returns CDR1 SGHAT and CDR2 FQDESV (reference sequence). This CDR3 is 13 amino acids long. Trimming took off 1 base at V and 6 bases at J, with 6 bases between the two ends. The CDR3 loop reads CASSLDFPGELFF. The CDR3 DNA reads TGTGCCAGCAGCTTAGACTTTCCCGGGGAGCTGTTTTTT.

CDR3 sequence: CASSELAAEAFF. Here the CDR3 DNA reads TGTGCCAGCAGTGAATTGGCGGCCGAAGCTTTCTTT. The chain uses TRBV2 and TRBJ1-1; no clear D gene. Germline V lookup: CDR1 SNHLY, CDR2 FYNNEI. V was pared by 2 bases and J by 8 bases, with 9 bases between. CDR3 length equals 12 residues. Looking up the rest from reference TRBV2 and TRBJ1-1 gives the full variable domain: EPEVTQTPSHQVTQMGQEVILRCVPISNHLYFYWYRQILGQKVEFLVSFYNNEISEKSEIFDDQFSVERPDGSNFTLKIRSTKLEDSAMYFCASSELAAEAFFGQGTRLTVV.

The rearrangement joins TRBV10-3 to TRBJ2-2; D possibly corresponds to TRBD2 (5 bases). Deletions cut 0 bases from V and 1 base from J, with 9 bases between. The length of the CDR3 is 16 residues. CDR1 and CDR2 from the germline V gene are ENHRY and SYGVKD. DNA of the CDR3: TGTGCCATCAGTGAGTCACCCAGCGGGAACACCGGGGAGCTGTTTTTT. Amino acid sequence: CAISESPSGNTGELFF.

V is TRBV29-1 and J is TRBJ2-5; 11 bases match TRBD2. Per the germline V gene, CDR1 is SQVTM and CDR2 is ANQGSEA. Germline trimming cut 2 bases from V and 1 base from J; bases unmatched to any gene: 0. This CDR3 comprises 14 residues. The DNA of the CDR3 is TGCAGCGTTGAAACTAGCGGGGGCCAAGAGACCCAGTACTTC. Translated, it gives CSVETSGGQETQYF. Variable domain in full (rest from reference TRBV29-1 and TRBJ2-5): SAVISQKPSRDICQRGTSLTIQCQVDSQVTMMFWYRQQPGQSLTLIATANQGSEATYESGFVIDKFPISRPNLTFSTLTVSNMSPEDSSIYLCSVETSGGQETQYFGPGTRLLVL.

The chain joins TRBV20-1 to TRBJ2-7; D gene unclear. V lost 6 bases and J lost 4, with 10 bases in between. Per the germline V gene, CDR1 is DFQATT and CDR2 is SNEGSKA (reference sequence). CDR3 length: 11 residues. The CDR3: CSAGRPYEQYF. Here the CDR3 DNA reads TGCAGTGCAGGCAGGCCATACGAGCAGTACTTC.

This clone was seen a handful of times. The chain couples TRBV28 to TRBJ2-2, with a weak D call TRBD1 (5 bases). Trimming took 2 bases from V and 0 from J, leaving 13 bases between them. CDR3 length equals 17 residues. Germline CDR1 MDHEN, CDR2 SYDVKM. In nucleotides, the CDR3 is TGTGCCAGCAGTTTAGACAGTCTAAAATCGAACACCGGGGAGCTGTTTTTT. Protein product: CASSLDSLKSNTGELFF.

V gene TRBV14 combines with J gene TRBJ2-7, with D possibly matching TRBD1 (6 bases). Germline V CDR1 and CDR2: SGHDN, FVKESK. The V end lost 1 base, the J end lost 8 bases, and 12 bases lay between the germline ends. The CDR3 runs 13 residues. CDR3 in amino acids: CASSQVQGFKQYF. For the CDR3, the DNA is TGTGCCAGCAGCCAAGTACAGGGTTTCAAGCAGTACTTC.

This rearrangement joins TRBV9 to TRBJ1-2; the match to TRBD1 covers 8 bases. The germline V gene encodes CDR1 SGDLS and CDR2 YYNGEE. Unmatched junction bases numbered 5, after V lost 0 bases and J lost 4 bases. The CDR3 has 15 residues. CDR3 in amino acids: CASSVGFDRGYGYTF. The CDR3 DNA reads as TGTGCCAGCAGCGTAGGGTTTGACAGGGGCTATGGCTACACCTTC.